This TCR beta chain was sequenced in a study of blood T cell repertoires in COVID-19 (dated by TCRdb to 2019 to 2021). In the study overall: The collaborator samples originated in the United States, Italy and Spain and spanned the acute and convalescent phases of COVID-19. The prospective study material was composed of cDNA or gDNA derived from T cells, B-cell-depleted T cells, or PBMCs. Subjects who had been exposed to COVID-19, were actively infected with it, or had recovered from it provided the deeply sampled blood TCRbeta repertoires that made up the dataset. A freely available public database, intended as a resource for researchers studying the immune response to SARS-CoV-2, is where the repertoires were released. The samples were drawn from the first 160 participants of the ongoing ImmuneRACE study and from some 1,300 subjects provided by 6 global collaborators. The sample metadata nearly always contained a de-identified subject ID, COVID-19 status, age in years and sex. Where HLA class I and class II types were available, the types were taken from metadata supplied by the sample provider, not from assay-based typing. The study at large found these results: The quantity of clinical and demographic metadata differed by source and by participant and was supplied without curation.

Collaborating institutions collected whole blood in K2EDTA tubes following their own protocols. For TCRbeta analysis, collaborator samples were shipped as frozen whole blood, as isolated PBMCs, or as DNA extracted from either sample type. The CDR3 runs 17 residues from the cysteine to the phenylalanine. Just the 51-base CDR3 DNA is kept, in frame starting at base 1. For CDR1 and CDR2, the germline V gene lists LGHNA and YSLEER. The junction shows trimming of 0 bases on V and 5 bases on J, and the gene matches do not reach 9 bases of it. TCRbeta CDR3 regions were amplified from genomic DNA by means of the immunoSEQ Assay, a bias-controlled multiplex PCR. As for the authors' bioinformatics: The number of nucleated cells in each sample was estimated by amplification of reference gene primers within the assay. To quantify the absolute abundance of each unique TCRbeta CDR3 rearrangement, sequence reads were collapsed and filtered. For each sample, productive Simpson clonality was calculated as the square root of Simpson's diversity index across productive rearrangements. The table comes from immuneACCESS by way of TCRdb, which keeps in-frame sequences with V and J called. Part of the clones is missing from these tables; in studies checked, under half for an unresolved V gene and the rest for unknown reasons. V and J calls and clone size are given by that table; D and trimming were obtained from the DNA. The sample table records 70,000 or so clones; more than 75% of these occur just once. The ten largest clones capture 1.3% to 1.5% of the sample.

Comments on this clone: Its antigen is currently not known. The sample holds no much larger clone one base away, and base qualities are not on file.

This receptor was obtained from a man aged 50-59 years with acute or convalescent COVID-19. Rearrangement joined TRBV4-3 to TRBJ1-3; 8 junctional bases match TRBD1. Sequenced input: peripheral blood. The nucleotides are TGCGCCAGCAGCCAAGATGCCCCCGGACAGGGACGAAACACCATATATTTT. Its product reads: CASSQDAPGQGRNTIYF.